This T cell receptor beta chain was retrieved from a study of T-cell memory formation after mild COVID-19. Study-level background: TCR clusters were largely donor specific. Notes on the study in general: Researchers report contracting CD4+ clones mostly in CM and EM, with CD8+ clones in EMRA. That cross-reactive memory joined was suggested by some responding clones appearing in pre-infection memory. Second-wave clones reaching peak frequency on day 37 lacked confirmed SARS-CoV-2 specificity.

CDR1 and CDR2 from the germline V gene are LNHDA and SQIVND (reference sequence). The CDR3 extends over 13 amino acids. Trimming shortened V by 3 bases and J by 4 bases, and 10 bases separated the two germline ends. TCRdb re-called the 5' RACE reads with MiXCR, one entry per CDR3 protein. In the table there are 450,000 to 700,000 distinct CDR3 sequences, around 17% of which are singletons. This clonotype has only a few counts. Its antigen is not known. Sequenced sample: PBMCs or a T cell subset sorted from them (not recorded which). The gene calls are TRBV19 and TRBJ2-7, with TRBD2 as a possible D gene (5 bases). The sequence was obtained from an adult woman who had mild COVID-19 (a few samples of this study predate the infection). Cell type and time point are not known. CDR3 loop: CASSIASGYEQYF. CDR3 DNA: TGTGCCAGTAGTATCGCATCGGGATACGAGCAGTACTTC.